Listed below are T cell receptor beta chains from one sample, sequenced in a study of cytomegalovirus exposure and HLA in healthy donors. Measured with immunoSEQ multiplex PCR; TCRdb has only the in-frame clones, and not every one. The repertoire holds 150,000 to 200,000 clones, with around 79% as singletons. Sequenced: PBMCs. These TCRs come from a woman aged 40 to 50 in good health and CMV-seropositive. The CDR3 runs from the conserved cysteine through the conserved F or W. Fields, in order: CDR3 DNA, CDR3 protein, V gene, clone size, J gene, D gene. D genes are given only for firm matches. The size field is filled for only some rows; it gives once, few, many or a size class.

CDR3nt: TGCGCCAGCAGCCAAGAGGGGCATGAGAATGGCTACACCTTC
CDR3aa: CASSQEGHENGYTF
v_gene: TRBV4-1
abundance: NA
j_gene: TRBJ1-2
d_gene: NA

CDR3nt: TGTGCCAGCTCACCCACGGGGGGGCTTAACGAGCAGTACTTC
CDR3aa: CASSPTGGLNEQYF
v_gene: TRBV18
abundance: NA
j_gene: TRBJ2-7
d_gene: TRBD2

CDR3nt: TGTGCCAGCAGTTACTCCCCCGGGGGAGGACAAGAAAAACTGTTTTTT
CDR3aa: CASSYSPGGGQEKLFF
v_gene: TRBV6-5
abundance: NA
j_gene: TRBJ1-4
d_gene: NA

CDR3nt: TGTGCCAGCAGTCCAGGCCCGCAGGGTAGAGACACTGAAGCTTTCTTT
CDR3aa: CASSPGPQGRDTEAFF
v_gene: TRBV7-9
abundance: NA
j_gene: TRBJ1-1
d_gene: NA

CDR3nt: TGCAGCGTTGGCGGGAGAGCGCAAAATGAGCAGTTCTTC
CDR3aa: CSVGGRAQNEQFF
v_gene: TRBV29-1
abundance: NA
j_gene: TRBJ2-1
d_gene: TRBD2

CDR3nt: TGTGCCAGCAGTGATCGGGGGAGGGGAGGCGAGCAGTACTTC
CDR3aa: CASSDRGRGGEQYF
v_gene: TRBV6-1
abundance: NA
j_gene: TRBJ2-7
d_gene: TRBD2

CDR3nt: TGTGCCAGCTCTCCGGGAACAGGGTACGAGCAGTACTTC
CDR3aa: CASSPGTGYEQYF
v_gene: TRBV18
abundance: NA
j_gene: TRBJ2-7
d_gene: NA

CDR3nt: TGTGCCAGCAGCTTGGCTGGGACAGGGAACACTGAAGCTTTCTTT
CDR3aa: CASSLAGTGNTEAFF
v_gene: TRBV5-4
abundance: NA
j_gene: TRBJ1-1
d_gene: TRBD1

CDR3nt: TGTGCCAGCAGCGCCGACAGGGGCACAGATACGCAGTATTTT
CDR3aa: CASSADRGTDTQYF
v_gene: TRBV9
abundance: NA
j_gene: TRBJ2-3
d_gene: TRBD1

CDR3nt: TGCGCCAGCAGCGACGGACTAGCGGGACGAGGCAGCGAGCAGTACTTC
CDR3aa: CASSDGLAGRGSEQYF
v_gene: TRBV5-1
abundance: NA
j_gene: TRBJ2-7
d_gene: TRBD2

CDR3nt: TGTGCCAGCAGCCCCGGACCGGGATTAAGCGCCTACGAGCAGTACTTC
CDR3aa: CASSPGPGLSAYEQYF
v_gene: TRBV6-6
abundance: NA
j_gene: TRBJ2-7
d_gene: NA

CDR3nt: TGTGCCAGCAGTTTAAGGGAGATGAACACTGAAGCTTTCTTT
CDR3aa: CASSLREMNTEAFF
v_gene: TRBV27
abundance: NA
j_gene: TRBJ1-1
d_gene: NA

CDR3nt: TGTGCCAGCAGCCGGGCGGGGGACACTGAAGCTTTCTTT
CDR3aa: CASSRAGDTEAFF
v_gene: TRBV16
abundance: NA
j_gene: TRBJ1-1
d_gene: NA

CDR3nt: TGTGCCAGTAGCTTAGGGGCTTCCTACGAGCAGTACTTC
CDR3aa: CASSLGASYEQYF
v_gene: TRBV19
abundance: NA
j_gene: TRBJ2-7
d_gene: NA

CDR3nt: TGTGCCAGTAACCTAGCGCGCAACACCGGGGAGCTGTTTTTT
CDR3aa: CASNLARNTGELFF
v_gene: TRBV19
abundance: NA
j_gene: TRBJ2-2
d_gene: NA

CDR3nt: TGTGCCAGCTCACCACCACAGCGGGGGACCTACAATGAGCAGTTCTTC
CDR3aa: CASSPPQRGTYNEQFF
v_gene: TRBV18
abundance: NA
j_gene: TRBJ2-1
d_gene: TRBD2

CDR3nt: TGCGCCAGCAGTCCGGACAGCGCGAACACCGGGGAGCTGTTTTTT
CDR3aa: CASSPDSANTGELFF
v_gene: TRBV5-1
abundance: NA
j_gene: TRBJ2-2
d_gene: NA

CDR3nt: TGTGCCAGCACTGGGAGGGACACTGAAGCTTTCTTT
CDR3aa: CASTGRDTEAFF
v_gene: TRBV11-3
abundance: NA
j_gene: TRBJ1-1
d_gene: NA

CDR3nt: TGTGCCAGCAGCTCGGAGGCCCAGGGGATCTACGAGCAGTACTTC
CDR3aa: CASSSEAQGIYEQYF
v_gene: TRBV7-9
abundance: NA
j_gene: TRBJ2-7
d_gene: NA

CDR3nt: TGTGCCAGCAGCCAACTAGCGGGAGCGGGGGAGCAGTACTTC
CDR3aa: CASSQLAGAGEQYF
v_gene: TRBV14
abundance: few
j_gene: TRBJ2-7
d_gene: TRBD2

CDR3nt: TGCGCCAGCGGGGCAGAGTACCAAGAGACCCAGTACTTC
CDR3aa: CASGAEYQETQYF
v_gene: TRBV5-1
abundance: NA
j_gene: TRBJ2-5
d_gene: NA

CDR3nt: TGTGCCAGCAGCCTCGACAGAGGTGGGTACAATGAGCAGTTCTTC
CDR3aa: CASSLDRGGYNEQFF
v_gene: TRBV9
abundance: NA
j_gene: TRBJ2-1
d_gene: NA

CDR3nt: TGTGCCACCGAGGACAGGGCGGCCTCCTACGAGCAGTACTTC
CDR3aa: CATEDRAASYEQYF
v_gene: TRBV25-1
abundance: once
j_gene: TRBJ2-7
d_gene: TRBD1

CDR3nt: TGTGCCAGCAGCAAGGGGGACAGGAGTGTCTACGAGCAGTACTTC
CDR3aa: CASSKGDRSVYEQYF
v_gene: TRBV7-2
abundance: once
j_gene: TRBJ2-7
d_gene: TRBD1

CDR3nt: TGTGCCAGCAGTATGGGACAAAGCGATGAGCAGTTCTTC
CDR3aa: CASSMGQSDEQFF
v_gene: TRBV27
abundance: NA
j_gene: TRBJ2-1
d_gene: NA

CDR3nt: TGTGCCAGCAGCTTTCTTGAGGGGAACACTGAAGCTTTCTTT
CDR3aa: CASSFLEGNTEAFF
v_gene: TRBV7-9
abundance: NA
j_gene: TRBJ1-1
d_gene: NA

CDR3nt: TGTGCCAGCACGCAGGGAGGGGCGCGGAACACTGAAGCTTTCTTT
CDR3aa: CASTQGGARNTEAFF
v_gene: TRBV7-2
abundance: few
j_gene: TRBJ1-1
d_gene: NA

CDR3nt: TGCAGCGTTGACCGGGGAGAATGGACTGAAGCTTTCTTT
CDR3aa: CSVDRGEWTEAFF
v_gene: TRBV29-1
abundance: NA
j_gene: TRBJ1-1
d_gene: NA

CDR3nt: TGCGCCAGCAGTGAGACGGTAGCGGGAGGGGGTGAGCAGTTCTTC
CDR3aa: CASSETVAGGGEQFF
v_gene: TRBV10-2
abundance: NA
j_gene: TRBJ2-1
d_gene: TRBD2

CDR3nt: TGCGCCAGCAGCTTTTCTGTAGCGGGGGGGCCCAAAAACATTCAGTACTTC
CDR3aa: CASSFSVAGGPKNIQYF
v_gene: TRBV10-1
abundance: NA
j_gene: TRBJ2-4
d_gene: TRBD2

CDR3nt: TGTGCCAGCTCACCACCGGGGACAGGGTTCTCTGAGCAGTTCTTC
CDR3aa: CASSPPGTGFSEQFF
v_gene: TRBV18
abundance: NA
j_gene: TRBJ2-1
d_gene: TRBD1

CDR3nt: TGTGCCTGGAGTGGAGCCGGGAACGCGGATCAGCCCCAGCATTTT
CDR3aa: CAWSGAGNADQPQHF
v_gene: TRBV30
abundance: NA
j_gene: TRBJ1-5
d_gene: NA

CDR3nt: TGCGCCAGCAGCCCGAGGGGCGGGACAGGGACCTCCTATGGCTACACCTTC
CDR3aa: CASSPRGGTGTSYGYTF
v_gene: TRBV5-1
abundance: NA
j_gene: TRBJ1-2
d_gene: TRBD1

CDR3nt: TGTGCCAGCAGTTTTTCGGGACAGAGTATCTATGGCTACACCTTC
CDR3aa: CASSFSGQSIYGYTF
v_gene: TRBV28
abundance: once
j_gene: TRBJ1-2
d_gene: TRBD1

CDR3nt: TGCGCCAGCAGTTCTGCTGGGAGCAGGTCTTCACCTCCCTTCGCCGGGGAGCTGTTTTTT
CDR3aa: CASSSAGSRSSPPFAGELFF
v_gene: TRBV4-3
abundance: NA
j_gene: TRBJ2-2
d_gene: NA

CDR3nt: TGTGCCAGCAGTTCATGGACAGGGAGGTCGGAAGCTTTCTTT
CDR3aa: CASSSWTGRSEAFF
v_gene: TRBV27
abundance: once
j_gene: TRBJ1-1
d_gene: TRBD1

CDR3nt: TGCGCCAGCAGCTTGGCCTTTGTCACTGAAGCTTTCTTT
CDR3aa: CASSLAFVTEAFF
v_gene: TRBV5-1
abundance: NA
j_gene: TRBJ1-1
d_gene: NA

CDR3nt: TGTGCCAGCAGCCTTGACCGGGGGAGTATCTATGGCTACACCTTC
CDR3aa: CASSLDRGSIYGYTF
v_gene: TRBV11-2
abundance: NA
j_gene: TRBJ1-2
d_gene: NA

CDR3nt: TGCGCCAGCAGCTGGGACAGTTTCTCCTACGAGCAGTACTTC
CDR3aa: CASSWDSFSYEQYF
v_gene: TRBV5-1
abundance: NA
j_gene: TRBJ2-7
d_gene: TRBD1

CDR3nt: TGTGCCAGCAGCGCGCCGGGACAGCAAGAGACCCAGTACTTC
CDR3aa: CASSAPGQQETQYF
v_gene: TRBV5-5
abundance: NA
j_gene: TRBJ2-5
d_gene: TRBD1

CDR3nt: TGTGCCAGCAGCCACATCGAGGCGAGCCCCTATGGCTACACCTTC
CDR3aa: CASSHIEASPYGYTF
v_gene: TRBV7-2
abundance: NA
j_gene: TRBJ1-2
d_gene: NA

CDR3nt: TGTGCCAGCAGGGCCTCCGGGACGAACACCGGGGAGCTGTTTTTT
CDR3aa: CASRASGTNTGELFF
v_gene: TRBV27
abundance: NA
j_gene: TRBJ2-2
d_gene: NA

CDR3nt: TGTGCCAGCAGCCCTCGACAGGGGACTCATTCACCCCTCCACTTT
CDR3aa: CASSPRQGTHSPLHF
v_gene: TRBV9
abundance: NA
j_gene: TRBJ1-6
d_gene: TRBD1

CDR3nt: TGTGCCATCAGGAGGGAGGTGAACACTGAAGCTTTCTTT
CDR3aa: CAIRREVNTEAFF
v_gene: TRBV10-3
abundance: NA
j_gene: TRBJ1-1
d_gene: NA

CDR3nt: TGTGCCAGCAGCCCATTAGCGGGGGCTCTCACAGATACGCAGTATTTT
CDR3aa: CASSPLAGALTDTQYF
v_gene: TRBV13
abundance: NA
j_gene: TRBJ2-3
d_gene: TRBD2

CDR3nt: TGTGCCAGCAGCCAGGACAGATTCGGGACTAGCGGGGGGATTCCAGATACGCAGTATTTT
CDR3aa: CASSQDRFGTSGGIPDTQYF
v_gene: TRBV11-3
abundance: NA
j_gene: TRBJ2-3
d_gene: TRBD2